The sequence of this T cell receptor beta chain was determined in a study of cytomegalovirus exposure and HLA in healthy donors. About the research overall: About 82 million unique TCRs from HLA-typed donors were held in an early release of data. Study observations and caveats: As a later analysis revealed, the rate of TCR association differed by HLA locus, with DRB1 most and HLA-C fewest. A later analysis linked a missense DCLRE1C variant to TCR beta V- and J-gene trimming.

PCR amplification relied on 60 Vbeta primers (plus 13 Jbeta primers). Measured with immunoSEQ multiplex PCR; TCRdb has only the in-frame clones, and not every one. The sample yields 150,000 to 200,000 clones, more than 65% seen once. With respect to this clone: Its antigen is unidentified.

CDR3 length: 13 amino acids. Trimming at V came to 5 bases and at J to 4 bases, leaving 4 bases not matched to a gene. CDR1 SGHAT and CDR2 FQNNGV come from the germline V gene. The rearrangement links TRBV11-2 to TRBJ1-1; 7 bases fit TRBD1. The material sequenced was PBMCs. The clonotype comes from a female donor in good health and CMV-seronegative. CDR3 in DNA: TGTGCCAGCAGCGTGACAGGGAGCACTGAAGCTTTCTTT. It encodes CASSVTGSTEAFF. Drawing the rest from reference TRBV11-2 and TRBJ1-1, the complete variable domain is EAGVAQSPRYKIIEKRQSVAFWCNPISGHATLYWYQQILGQGPKLLIQFQNNGVVDDSQLPKDRFSAERLKGVDSTLKIQPAKLEDSAVYLCASSVTGSTEAFFGQGTRLTVV.